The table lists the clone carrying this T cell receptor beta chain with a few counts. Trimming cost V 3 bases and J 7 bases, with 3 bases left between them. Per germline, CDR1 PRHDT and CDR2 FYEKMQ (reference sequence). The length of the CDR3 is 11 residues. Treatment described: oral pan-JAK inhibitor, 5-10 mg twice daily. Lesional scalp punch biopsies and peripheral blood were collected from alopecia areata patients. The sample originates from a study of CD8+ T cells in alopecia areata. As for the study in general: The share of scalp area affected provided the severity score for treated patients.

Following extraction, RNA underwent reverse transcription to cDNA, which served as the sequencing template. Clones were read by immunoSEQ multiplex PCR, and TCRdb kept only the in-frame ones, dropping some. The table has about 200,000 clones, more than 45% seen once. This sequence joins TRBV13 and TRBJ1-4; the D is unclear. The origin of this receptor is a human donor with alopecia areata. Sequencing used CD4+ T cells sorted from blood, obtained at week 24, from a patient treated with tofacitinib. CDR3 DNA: TGTGCCAGCAGCTTCCGTGAAAAACTGTTTTTT. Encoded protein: CASSFREKLFF. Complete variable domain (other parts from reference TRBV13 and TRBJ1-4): AAGVIQSPRHLIKEKRETATLKCYPIPRHDTVYWYQQGPGQDPQFLISFYEKMQSDKGSIPDRFSAQQFSDYHSELNMSSLELGDSALYFCASSFREKLFFGSGTQLSVL.